The 8 T cell receptor beta chains in this list originate from one sample, sequenced in a study of cytomegalovirus exposure and HLA in healthy donors. The primer mix had 60 Vbeta and 13 Jbeta primers. Profiling relied on immunoSEQ multiplex PCR, and the TCRdb table lists in-frame clones only, not all of them. Among about 95,000 clones listed, over 70% were seen once. Source material: PBMCs. These receptors all come from a man in his late teens or twenties in good health and CMV-seropositive.

The CDR3 DNA reads as TGTGCCAGCAGCTTAGAAAGCGGATATGCAGATACGCAGTATTTT. It codes for CASSLESGYADTQYF. The gene calls are TRBV7-2 and TRBJ2-3; a possible D gene is TRBD2 (5 bases). Germline V gene data show CDR1 as SGHTA and CDR2 as FQGNSA. The CDR3 contains 15 residues. V lost 1 base to trimming and J lost 4 bases, with 12 bases between them.

Only one count was recorded for this clone. V and J are TRBV7-3 and TRBJ1-1, with D unclear. This CDR3 region has 15 residues. The ends were cut back, 2 bases at V and 1 base at J, with 11 bases in the middle. Germline CDR1 is SGHTA and CDR2 is FQGTGA. This CDR3 is CASSLYPGRNTEAFF. CDR3 nucleotide sequence: TGTGCCAGCAGCTTATACCCGGGAAGGAACACTGAAGCTTTCTTT. Looking up the rest from reference TRBV7-3 and TRBJ1-1 gives the full variable domain: GAGVSQTPSNKVTEKGKYVELRCDPISGHTALYWYRQSLGQGPEFLIYFQGTGAADDSGLPNDRFFAVRPEGSVSTLKIQRTERGDSAVYLCASSLYPGRNTEAFFGQGTRLTVV.

J is TRBJ2-4 and V is TRBV28; TRBD2 matches at 9 bases. Per the germline V gene, CDR1 is MDHEN and CDR2 is SYDVKM. The CDR3 sequence is 16 residues long. V was clipped by 7 bases and J by 6 bases; unmatched bases: 13. Here the CDR3 reads CASKQGGSGGINIQYF. The CDR3 region has the DNA TGTGCCAGCAAACAAGGGGGGAGCGGGGGGATAAACATTCAGTACTTC.

This clone was recorded only once. This chain joins TRBV28 and TRBJ2-4; a possible D gene is TRBD2 (7 bases). The CDR3 has 15 amino acids. V was clipped by 9 bases and J by 9 bases, with 24 bases between them. The germline CDR1 and CDR2 sequences are MDHEN and SYDVKM. The CDR3 bases are TGTGCCAGTACAGGGAGGAGGGGGGGCTTGGTCATTCAGTACTTC. It translates to CASTGRRGGLVIQYF.

This clone occurred once. V usage is TRBV28 and J usage is TRBJ1-1, with a tentative D call TRBD1 (6 bases). The germline gives CDR1 MDHEN, CDR2 SYDVKM. CDR3 size: 16 residues. Trimming removed 2 bases from V and 1 base from J, with 14 bases in between. The CDR3 bases are TGTGCCAGCAGTTTAATCGGTGACAGGCGGAACACTGAAGCTTTCTTT. Translating gives CASSLIGDRRNTEAFF.

The chain joins TRBV6-4 to TRBJ2-2, with no clear D. V shed 4 bases and J shed 0 bases, with 9 bases lying between them. This CDR3 has 15 amino acids. Per germline, CDR1 MRHNA and CDR2 SNTAGT. Written as DNA, the CDR3 is TGTGCCAGCAGTGCTGACAATTCGAACACCGGGGAGCTGTTTTTT. It translates to CASSADNSNTGELFF.

A few counts support this clone. This CDR3 is CASSTYFYGYTF. In nucleotides, the CDR3 is TGTGCCAGTAGTACGTATTTCTATGGCTACACCTTC. The V gene is TRBV19, the J gene TRBJ1-2, with D uncertain. CDR1 and CDR2 (germline): LNHDA, SQIVND (reference sequence). The V gene lost 4 bases and the J gene lost 4 bases, with 7 bases spanning the gap. CDR3 length: 12 amino acids.

Of note for this clone: In the same sample, other DNA sequences code for this CDR3. The chain employs TRBV5-4 and TRBJ1-3; D unclear. This CDR3 is built from 18 residues. Germline V gene lookup returns CDR1 SGHNT and CDR2 YYREEE (reference sequence). Trimming stripped 4 bases from V and 0 bases from J, with 20 bases between. The CDR3 DNA follows: TGTGCCAGCAGCGTGGCAGACTTGACGGGTAGCTCTGGAAACACCATATATTTT. Its translation is CASSVADLTGSSGNTIYF.